The 16 T cell receptor beta chains given below trace back to one sample, sequenced in a study of T-cell memory formation after mild COVID-19. In TCRdb, the 5' RACE reads were re-called with MiXCR into one record per CDR3 protein. The sample has around 450,000 distinct CDR3 sequences; about 24% are singletons. Sequencing input: PBMCs or a T cell subset sorted from them (not recorded which). These receptors all stem from an adult woman who had mild COVID-19 (a few samples of this study predate the infection). Cell type and time point are not known.

The chain has TRBV5-5 and TRBJ1-1; maybe TRBD1 (5 bases). The CDR3 is 16 amino acids. V lost 2 bases and J 9 bases, leaving 23 bases between the germline ends. Germline values: CDR1 SGHKS, CDR2 YYEKEE (reference sequence). The CDR3 region is CASSFDPDTGLLQAFF. The CDR3 DNA sequence: TGTGCCAGCAGCTTTGACCCGGACACAGGCCTCCTCCAAGCTTTCTTT.

V usage is TRBV6-6 and J usage is TRBJ1-6; D might be TRBD1 (5 bases). Trimming shortened V by 6 bases and J by 8 bases, and 14 bases separated the two germline ends. Looked up from germline, CDR1 is MNHNY and CDR2 is SVGAGI (reference sequence). The CDR3 runs to 14 residues. The CDR3 DNA follows: TGTGCCAGCAGCCCCGAGGGGACCCATTCACCCCTCCACTTT. Its protein product is CASSPEGTHSPLHF.

The chain is built from TRBV18 and TRBJ1-6, with TRBD1 identical over 7 bases. Germline V CDR1 and CDR2: KGHSH, LQKENI. The CDR3 sequence is 17 residues long. Unmatched junction bases numbered 15, after V lost 6 bases and J lost 7 bases. CDR3 DNA sequence: TGTGCCAGCTCGCGTCTACCGTCAGGGACAGAGAATTCACCCCTCCACTTT. Residues: CASSRLPSGTENSPLHF.

J is TRBJ2-2 and V is TRBV7-9, with TRBD2 matching 8 bases. The V gene end was trimmed by 6 bases and the J gene end by 4 bases; junction bases not matched to a gene: 13. Germline loops: CDR1 SEHNR, CDR2 FQNEAQ (reference sequence). The CDR3 runs to 17 residues. CDR3: CASRGSSGSGGTGELFF. In DNA, the CDR3 is TGTGCCAGCAGAGGGTCCAGCGGGAGCGGAGGCACCGGGGAGCTGTTTTTT.

The V and J genes are TRBV20-1 and TRBJ2-5, with D maybe TRBD2 (5 bases). From germline, CDR1 is DFQATT and CDR2 SNEGSKA (reference sequence). The CDR3 spans 12 residues. V gave up 3 bases and J gave up 4 bases, with 9 bases separating them. This chain's CDR3 is CSASRGLETQYF. CDR3 in DNA: TGCAGTGCTAGCAGAGGGTTAGAGACCCAGTACTTC.

The rearrangement links TRBV4-3 to TRBJ2-7; 9 nucleotides match TRBD2. Germline V gene lookup returns CDR1 LGHNA and CDR2 YSLEER. The CDR3 has 15 amino acids. The ends lost 1 base at V and 2 bases at J; junction bases unmatched: 3. The CDR3 reads CASSQGLADTYEQYF. Here the CDR3 DNA reads TGCGCCAGCAGCCAAGGACTAGCGGATACCTACGAGCAGTACTTC.

This rearrangement joins TRBV7-7 to TRBJ2-2; 10 bases align to TRBD1. This CDR3 comprises 15 residues. The J segment lost 8 bases and the V segment lost 5 bases, leaving 8 bases of the junction unmatched. Germline V gives CDR1 SSHAT, CDR2 FNYEAQ (reference sequence). CDR3 in amino acids: CASSAGTGAPGELFF. The CDR3 DNA reads TGTGCCAGCAGCGCAGGGACAGGGGCACCGGGGGAGCTGTTTTTT.

The V and J genes are TRBV4-2 and TRBJ2-6, with unresolved D. Germline V gene sequence: CDR1 LGHNA, CDR2 YNFKEQ. The length of the CDR3 is 16 residues. Trimming removed 0 bases from V and 2 bases from J, with 8 bases in between. As DNA, the CDR3 is TGTGCCAGCAGCCAAGACGCGACACCTGGGGCCAACGTCCTGACTTTC. Its protein is CASSQDATPGANVLTF.

J is TRBJ1-5 and V is TRBV6-5; TRBD1 is a possible D gene (6 bases). V was cut by 5 bases and J by 0 bases, with 11 bases left in between. Germline CDR1 reads MNHEY; CDR2 reads SVGAGI. CDR3 length: 15 amino acids. CDR3 in amino acids: CASSPQGYSNQPQHF. CDR3 DNA sequence: TGTGCCAGCAGTCCACAGGGCTATAGCAATCAGCCCCAGCATTTT.

This clonotype was found a few times. The rearrangement uses TRBV7-9 and TRBJ1-1, with 8 bases identical to TRBD1. The CDR3 sequence is 15 residues long. Germline loops: CDR1 SEHNR, CDR2 FQNEAQ (reference sequence). V lost 1 base, J lost 3 bases, and 4 bases stayed unmatched. This CDR3 reads CASSLETGGYTEAFF. CDR3 nucleotides: TGTGCCAGCAGCTTAGAAACAGGGGGTTACACTGAAGCTTTCTTT.

The table lists this clonotype with a few counts. This chain connects TRBV7-9 to TRBJ2-2; D is ambiguous. Germline assignment: CDR1 SEHNR and CDR2 FQNEAQ (reference sequence). This CDR3 is built from 13 residues. V was trimmed by 4 bases and J by 6 bases, leaving 9 bases between them. CDR3 in amino acids: CASSSPPAGELFF. The CDR3 region has the DNA TGTGCCAGCAGCTCGCCCCCCGCCGGGGAGCTGTTTTTT.

The rearrangement joins TRBV5-1 to TRBJ2-5; 9 positions agree with TRBD2. Germline V gives CDR1 SGHRS, CDR2 YFSETQ. With V trimmed by 2 bases and J by 5 bases, 7 bases remained unmatched. The CDR3 extends over 15 amino acids. The CDR3 sequence is CASSLTAGGFETQYF. The CDR3 DNA reads TGCGCCAGCAGCTTAACGGCGGGAGGGTTTGAGACCCAGTACTTC.

The V call is TRBV14, the J call TRBJ2-5; no reliable D call. The CDR3 has 15 residues. Trimming left V 0 bases short and J 1 base short, with 9 bases between. CDR1 is SGHDN, CDR2 FVKESK, per germline. The CDR3 reads CASSQDLVRQETQYF. CDR3 nucleotides: TGTGCCAGCAGCCAAGATCTAGTTCGCCAAGAGACCCAGTACTTC. Combining the CDR3 with reference TRBV14 and TRBJ2-5 gives the whole variable domain EAGVTQFPSHSVIEKGQTVTLRCDPISGHDNLYWYRRVMGKEIKFLLHFVKESKQDESGMPNNRFLAERTGGTYSTLKVQPAELEDSGVYFCASSQDLVRQETQYFGPGTRLLVL.

The V and J genes are TRBV27 and TRBJ2-7, with D hard to call. Germline V CDR1 and CDR2: MNHEY, SMNVEV (reference sequence). The V gene lost 8 bases and the J gene lost 2 bases, with 13 bases spanning the gap. This CDR3 comprises 13 residues. This chain's CDR3 is CASGDVTTYEQYF. The CDR3 DNA reads as TGTGCCAGCGGTGACGTTACTACCTACGAGCAGTACTTC.

This chain uses TRBV5-1 with TRBJ1-2, with TRBD1 identical over 8 bases. Trimming cost V 4 bases and J 4 bases; bases outside gene matches: 6. This CDR3 comprises 14 residues. The germline CDR1 and CDR2 sequences are SGHRS and YFSETQ. CDR3 nucleotide sequence: TGCGCCAGCAGCGACGGGACAGGAGGCTATGGCTACACCTTC. Protein product: CASSDGTGGYGYTF.

V usage is TRBV29-1 and J usage is TRBJ2-7; 9 bases map to TRBD2. Germline values: CDR1 SQVTM, CDR2 ANQGSEA. V dropped 4 bases and J dropped 6; count of bases not matched to a gene: 13. The CDR3 loop spans 15 amino acids. The CDR3 DNA follows: TGCAGCGTTGGGGGGGTAGCGGGAGAGAGTTTCGAGCAGTACTTC. Encoded protein: CSVGGVAGESFEQYF.